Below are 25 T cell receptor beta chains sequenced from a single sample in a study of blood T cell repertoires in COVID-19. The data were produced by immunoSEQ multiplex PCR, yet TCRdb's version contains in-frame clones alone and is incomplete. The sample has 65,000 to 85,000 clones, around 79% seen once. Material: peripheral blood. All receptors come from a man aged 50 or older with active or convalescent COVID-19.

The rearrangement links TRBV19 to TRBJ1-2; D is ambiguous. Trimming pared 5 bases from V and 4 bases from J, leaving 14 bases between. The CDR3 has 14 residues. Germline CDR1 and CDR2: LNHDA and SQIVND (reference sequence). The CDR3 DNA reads TGTGCCAGTAGTGGAGGCGCGGGCCTCTATGGCTACACCTTC. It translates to CASSGGAGLYGYTF.

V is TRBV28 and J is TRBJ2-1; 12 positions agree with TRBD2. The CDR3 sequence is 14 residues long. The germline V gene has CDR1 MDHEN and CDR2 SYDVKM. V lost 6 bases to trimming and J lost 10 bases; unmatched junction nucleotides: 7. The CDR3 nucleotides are TGTGCCAGCAGCCGACTAGCGGGGGTTTGGGAGCAGTTCTTC. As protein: CASSRLAGVWEQFF.

The CDR3 DNA follows: TGTGCCAGCAGTCAAATAGAGGGACTGAGGACGCAGTTCTTC. Amino acids: CASSQIEGLRTQFF. The rearrangement uses TRBV6-2 or TRBV6-3 and TRBJ2-1; a weak D match, TRBD2 (6 bases). The germline V and J ends were trimmed by 5 bases and 12 bases, with 20 bases remaining between them. This CDR3 has 14 amino acids. Germline assignment: CDR1 MNHEY and CDR2 SVGEGT.

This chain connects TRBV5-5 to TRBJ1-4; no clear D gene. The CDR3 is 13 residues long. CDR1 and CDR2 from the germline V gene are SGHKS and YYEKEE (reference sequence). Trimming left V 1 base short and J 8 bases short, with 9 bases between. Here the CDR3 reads CASSLTGREKLFF. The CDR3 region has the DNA TGTGCCAGCAGCTTGACGGGAAGAGAAAAACTGTTTTTT.

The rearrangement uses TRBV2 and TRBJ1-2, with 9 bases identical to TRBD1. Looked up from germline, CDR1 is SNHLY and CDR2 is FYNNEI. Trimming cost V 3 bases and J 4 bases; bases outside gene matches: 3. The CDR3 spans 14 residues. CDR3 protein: CASSEDRGLYGYTF. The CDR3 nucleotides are TGTGCCAGCAGTGAGGACAGGGGACTCTATGGCTACACCTTC.

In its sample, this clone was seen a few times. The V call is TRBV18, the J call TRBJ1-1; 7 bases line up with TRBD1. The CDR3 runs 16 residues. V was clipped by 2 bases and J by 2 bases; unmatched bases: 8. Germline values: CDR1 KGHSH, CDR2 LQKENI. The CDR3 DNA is TGTGCCAGCTCACCAACCGGAGGGGGCGCAAACACTGAAGCTTTCTTT. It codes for CASSPTGGGANTEAFF. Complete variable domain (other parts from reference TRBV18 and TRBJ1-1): NAGVMQNPRHLVRRRGQEARLRCSPMKGHSHVYWYRQLPEEGLKFMVYLQKENIIDESGMPKERFSAEFPKEGPSILRIQQVVRGDSAAYFCASSPTGGGANTEAFFGQGTRLTVV.

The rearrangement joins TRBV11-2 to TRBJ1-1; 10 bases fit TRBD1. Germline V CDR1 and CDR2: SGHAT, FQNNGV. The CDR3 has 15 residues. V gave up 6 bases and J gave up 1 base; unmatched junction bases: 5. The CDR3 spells CASRPRTGGNTEAFF. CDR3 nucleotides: TGTGCCAGCAGACCTAGGACAGGGGGGAACACTGAAGCTTTCTTT.

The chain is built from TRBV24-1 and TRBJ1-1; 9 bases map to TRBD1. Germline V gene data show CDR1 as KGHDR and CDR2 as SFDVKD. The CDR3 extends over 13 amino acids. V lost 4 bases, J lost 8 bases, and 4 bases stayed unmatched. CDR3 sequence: CATSDRGQGEAFF. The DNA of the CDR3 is TGTGCCACCAGTGACCGGGGACAGGGAGAAGCTTTCTTT.

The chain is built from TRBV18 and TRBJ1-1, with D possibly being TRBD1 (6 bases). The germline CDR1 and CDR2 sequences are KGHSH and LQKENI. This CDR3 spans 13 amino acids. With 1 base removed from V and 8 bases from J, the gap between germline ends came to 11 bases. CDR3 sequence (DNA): TGTGCCAGCTCACCACTAGACAGGACGGAAGCTTTCTTT. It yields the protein CASSPLDRTEAFF. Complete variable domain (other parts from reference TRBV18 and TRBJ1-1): NAGVMQNPRHLVRRRGQEARLRCSPMKGHSHVYWYRQLPEEGLKFMVYLQKENIIDESGMPKERFSAEFPKEGPSILRIQQVVRGDSAAYFCASSPLDRTEAFFGQGTRLTVV.

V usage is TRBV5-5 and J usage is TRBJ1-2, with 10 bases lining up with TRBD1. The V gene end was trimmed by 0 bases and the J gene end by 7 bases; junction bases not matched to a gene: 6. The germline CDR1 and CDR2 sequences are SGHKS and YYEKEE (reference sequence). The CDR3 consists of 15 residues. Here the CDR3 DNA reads TGTGCCAGCAGCTTGGAGGGACAGGGGTTGGGTGGCTACACCTTC. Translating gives CASSLEGQGLGGYTF.

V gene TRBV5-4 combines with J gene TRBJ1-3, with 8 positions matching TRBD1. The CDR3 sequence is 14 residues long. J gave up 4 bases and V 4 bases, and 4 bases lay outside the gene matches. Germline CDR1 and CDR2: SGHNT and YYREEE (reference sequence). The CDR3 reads CASSHRDRGNTIYF. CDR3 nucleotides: TGTGCCAGCAGCCACCGGGACAGGGGAAACACCATATATTTT.

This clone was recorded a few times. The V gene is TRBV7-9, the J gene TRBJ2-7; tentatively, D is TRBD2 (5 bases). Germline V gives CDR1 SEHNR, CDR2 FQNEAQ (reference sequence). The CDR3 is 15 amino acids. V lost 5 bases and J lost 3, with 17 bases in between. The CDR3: CASSRPGVGYYEQYF. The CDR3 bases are TGTGCCAGCAGCCGCCCCGGGGTTGGCTACTACGAGCAGTACTTC.

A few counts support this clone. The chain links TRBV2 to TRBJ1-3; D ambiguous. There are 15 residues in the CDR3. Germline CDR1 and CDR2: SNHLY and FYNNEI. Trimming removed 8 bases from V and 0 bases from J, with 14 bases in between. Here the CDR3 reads CASEFDIFSGNTIYF. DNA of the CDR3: TGTGCCAGCGAATTCGACATCTTCTCTGGAAACACCATATATTTT.

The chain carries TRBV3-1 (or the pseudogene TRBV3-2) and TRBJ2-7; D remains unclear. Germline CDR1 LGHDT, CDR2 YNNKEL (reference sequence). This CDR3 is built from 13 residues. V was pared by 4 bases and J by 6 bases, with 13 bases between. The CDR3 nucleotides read TGTGCCAGCAGCCTTGGCCGATTTGGCGAGCAGTACTTC. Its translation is CASSLGRFGEQYF.

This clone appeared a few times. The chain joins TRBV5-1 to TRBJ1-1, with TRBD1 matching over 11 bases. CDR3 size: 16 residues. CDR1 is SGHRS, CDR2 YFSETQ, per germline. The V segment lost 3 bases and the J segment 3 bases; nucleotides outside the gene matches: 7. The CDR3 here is CASSYGQGAWDTEAFF. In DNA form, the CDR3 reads TGCGCCAGCAGCTACGGACAGGGGGCCTGGGACACTGAAGCTTTCTTT.

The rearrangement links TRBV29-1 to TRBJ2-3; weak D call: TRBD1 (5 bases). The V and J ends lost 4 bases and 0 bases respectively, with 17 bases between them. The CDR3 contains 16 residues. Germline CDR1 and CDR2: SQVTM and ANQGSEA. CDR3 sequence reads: CSVVQETKSSTDTQYF. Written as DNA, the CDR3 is TGCAGCGTTGTACAGGAGACGAAGTCTAGCACAGATACGCAGTATTTT.

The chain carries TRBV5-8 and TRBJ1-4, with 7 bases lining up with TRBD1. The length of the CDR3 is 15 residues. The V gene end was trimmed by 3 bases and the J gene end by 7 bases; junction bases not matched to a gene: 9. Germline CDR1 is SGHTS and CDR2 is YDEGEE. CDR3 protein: CASSWATGMTEKLFF. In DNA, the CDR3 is TGTGCCAGCAGCTGGGCGACAGGGATGACTGAAAAACTGTTTTTT.

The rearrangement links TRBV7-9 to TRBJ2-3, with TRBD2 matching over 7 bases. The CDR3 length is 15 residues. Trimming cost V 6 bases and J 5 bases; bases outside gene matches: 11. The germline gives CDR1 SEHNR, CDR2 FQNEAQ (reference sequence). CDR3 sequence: CASRSGTNILDTQYF. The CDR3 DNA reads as TGTGCCAGCAGGTCGGGGACTAATATTCTAGATACGCAGTATTTT.

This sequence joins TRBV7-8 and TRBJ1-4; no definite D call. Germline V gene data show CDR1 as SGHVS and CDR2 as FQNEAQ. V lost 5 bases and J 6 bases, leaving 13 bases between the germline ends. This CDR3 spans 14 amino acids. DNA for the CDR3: TGTGCCAGCAGCCCTGTTGAGAGTCATGAAAAACTGTTTTTT. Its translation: CASSPVESHEKLFF.

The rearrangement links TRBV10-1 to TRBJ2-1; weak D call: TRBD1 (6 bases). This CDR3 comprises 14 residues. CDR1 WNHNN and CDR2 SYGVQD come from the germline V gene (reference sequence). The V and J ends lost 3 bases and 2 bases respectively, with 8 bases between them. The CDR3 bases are TGCGCCAGCAGTGATGGGGGCACCTACAATGAGCAGTTCTTC. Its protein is CASSDGGTYNEQFF.

CDR3 nucleotides: TGTGCTAGTGGTTTGGGTAGCGGGCCCTTCTACGAGCAGTACTTC. Protein sequence: CASGLGSGPFYEQYF. The chain recombines TRBV12-5 with TRBJ2-7; 7 nucleotides agree with TRBD2. The V segment lost 1 base and the J segment 3 bases; nucleotides outside the gene matches: 6. This CDR3 contains 15 residues. Germline V CDR1 and CDR2: LGHNT, FRNRAP.

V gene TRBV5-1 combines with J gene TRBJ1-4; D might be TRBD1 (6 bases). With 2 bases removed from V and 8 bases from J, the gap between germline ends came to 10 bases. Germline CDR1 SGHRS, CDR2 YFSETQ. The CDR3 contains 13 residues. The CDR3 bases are TGCGCCAGCAGCTTACAGGGAGGGGAAAAACTGTTTTTT. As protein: CASSLQGGEKLFF.

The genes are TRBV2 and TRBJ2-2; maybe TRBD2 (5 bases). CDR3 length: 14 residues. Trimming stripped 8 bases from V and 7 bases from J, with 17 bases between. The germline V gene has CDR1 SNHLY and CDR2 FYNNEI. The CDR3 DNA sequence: TGTGCCAGCGCCGCGGGCCGACCAAACGGGGAGCTGTTTTTT. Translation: CASAAGRPNGELFF.

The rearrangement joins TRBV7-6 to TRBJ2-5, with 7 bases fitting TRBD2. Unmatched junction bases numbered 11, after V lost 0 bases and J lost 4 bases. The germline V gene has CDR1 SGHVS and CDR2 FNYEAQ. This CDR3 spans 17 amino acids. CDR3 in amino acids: CASSLARGGGLGETQYF. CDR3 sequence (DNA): TGTGCCAGCAGCTTAGCGCGGGGCGGGGGTTTAGGAGAGACCCAGTACTTC. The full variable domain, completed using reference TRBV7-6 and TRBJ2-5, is GAGVSQSPRYKVTKRGQDVALRCDPISGHVSLYWYRQALGQGPEFLTYFNYEAQQDKSGLPNDRFSAERPEGSISTLTIQRTEQRDSAMYRCASSLARGGGLGETQYFGPGTRLLVL.

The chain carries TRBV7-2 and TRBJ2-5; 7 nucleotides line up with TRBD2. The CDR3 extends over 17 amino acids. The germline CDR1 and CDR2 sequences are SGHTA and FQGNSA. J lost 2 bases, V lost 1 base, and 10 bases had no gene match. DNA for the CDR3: TGTGCCAGCAGCTTAGACTACCGCTTGGGAGGGCAAGAGACCCAGTACTTC. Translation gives CASSLDYRLGGQETQYF. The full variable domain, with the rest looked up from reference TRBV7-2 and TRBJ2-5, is GAGVSQSPSNKVTEKGKDVELRCDPISGHTALYWYRQSLGQGLEFLIYFQGNSAPDKSGLPSDRFSAERTGGSVSTLTIQRTQQEDSAVYLCASSLDYRLGGQETQYFGPGTRLLVL.